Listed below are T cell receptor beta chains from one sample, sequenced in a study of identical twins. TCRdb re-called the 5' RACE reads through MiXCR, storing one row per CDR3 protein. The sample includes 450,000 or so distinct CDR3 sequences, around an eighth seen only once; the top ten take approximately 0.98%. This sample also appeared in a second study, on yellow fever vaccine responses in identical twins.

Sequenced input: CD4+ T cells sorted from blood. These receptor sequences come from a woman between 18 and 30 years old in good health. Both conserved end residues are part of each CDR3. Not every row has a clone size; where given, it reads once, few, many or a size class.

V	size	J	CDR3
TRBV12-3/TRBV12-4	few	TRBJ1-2	CASRRSGTGYGYTF
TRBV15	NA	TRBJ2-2	CATSRDSMSTGELFF
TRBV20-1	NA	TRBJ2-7	CSASGTNYEQYF
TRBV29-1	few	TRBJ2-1	CSVGTSGGLLSYNEQFF
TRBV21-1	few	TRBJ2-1	CASSKPPGRGTRYNEQFF
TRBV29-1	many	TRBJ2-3	CSVHVRSGDTDTQYF
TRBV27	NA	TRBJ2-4	CASRQLAKNIQYF
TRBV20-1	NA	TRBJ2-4	CSAVGGQGTKNIQYF
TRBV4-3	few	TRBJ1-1	CASSLHRGRKTEAFF
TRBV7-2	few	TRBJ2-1	CASGQEAGAYNEQFF
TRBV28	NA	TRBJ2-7	CASRKLAGDSYEQYF
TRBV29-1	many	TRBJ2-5	CSVFIAFETQYF
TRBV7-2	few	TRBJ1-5	CASSLSLTSGQPQHF
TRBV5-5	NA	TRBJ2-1	CASSPSVSSYNEQFF